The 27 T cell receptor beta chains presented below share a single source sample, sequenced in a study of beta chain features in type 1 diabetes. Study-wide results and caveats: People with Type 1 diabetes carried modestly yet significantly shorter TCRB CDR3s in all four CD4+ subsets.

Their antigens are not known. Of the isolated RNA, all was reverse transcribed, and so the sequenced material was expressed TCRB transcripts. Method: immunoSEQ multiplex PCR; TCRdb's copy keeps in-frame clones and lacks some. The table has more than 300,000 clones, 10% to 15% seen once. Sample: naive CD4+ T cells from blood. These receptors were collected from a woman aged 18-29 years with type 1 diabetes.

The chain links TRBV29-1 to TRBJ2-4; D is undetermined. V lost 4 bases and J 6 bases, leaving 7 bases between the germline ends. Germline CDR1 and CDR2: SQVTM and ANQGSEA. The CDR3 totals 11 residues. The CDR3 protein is CSVAHRNIQYF. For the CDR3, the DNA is TGCAGCGTTGCGCATAGAAACATTCAGTACTTC.

In DNA, the CDR3 is TGTGCCAGCAGCCGGGGACTAGCGGGTGGGGGGTTCTTC. Its translation is CASSRGLAGGGFF. The chain uses TRBV5-5 and TRBJ2-1, with 12 bases aligning to TRBD2. The CDR3 is made up of 13 amino acids. Germline V lookup: CDR1 SGHKS, CDR2 YYEKEE (reference sequence). V shed 4 bases, J shed 15 bases, and the junction held 8 bases outside the gene matches.

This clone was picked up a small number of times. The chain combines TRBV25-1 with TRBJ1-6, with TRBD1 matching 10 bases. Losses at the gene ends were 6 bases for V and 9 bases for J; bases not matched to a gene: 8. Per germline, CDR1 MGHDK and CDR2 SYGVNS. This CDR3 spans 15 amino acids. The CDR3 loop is CASRARTGGTSPLHF. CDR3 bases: TGTGCCAGCAGGGCACGGACAGGGGGTACTTCACCCCTCCACTTT.

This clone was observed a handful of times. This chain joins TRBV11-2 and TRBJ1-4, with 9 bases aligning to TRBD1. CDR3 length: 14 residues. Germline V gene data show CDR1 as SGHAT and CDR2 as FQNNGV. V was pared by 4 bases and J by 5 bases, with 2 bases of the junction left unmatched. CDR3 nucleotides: TGTGCCAGCAGCTCGGGACAGGGCAATGAAAAACTGTTTTTT. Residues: CASSSGQGNEKLFF.

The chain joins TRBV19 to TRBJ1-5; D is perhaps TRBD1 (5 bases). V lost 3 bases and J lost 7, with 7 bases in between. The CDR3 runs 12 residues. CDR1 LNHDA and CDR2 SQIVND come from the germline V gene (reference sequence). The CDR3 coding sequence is TGTGCCAGTAGTATTGGGGCCCAGCCCCAGCATTTT. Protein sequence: CASSIGAQPQHF. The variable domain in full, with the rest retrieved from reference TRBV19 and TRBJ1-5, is DGGITQSPKYLFRKEGQNVTLSCEQNLNHDAMYWYRQDPGQGLRLIYYSQIVNDFQKGDIAEGYSVSREKKESFPLTVTSAQKNPTAFYLCASSIGAQPQHFGDGTRLSIL.

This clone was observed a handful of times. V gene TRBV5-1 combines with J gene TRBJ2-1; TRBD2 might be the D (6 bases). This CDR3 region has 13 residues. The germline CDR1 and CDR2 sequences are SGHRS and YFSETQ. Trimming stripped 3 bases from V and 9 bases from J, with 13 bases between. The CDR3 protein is CASSSLMEGEQFF. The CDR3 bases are TGCGCCAGCAGCTCGTTGATGGAGGGTGAGCAGTTCTTC.

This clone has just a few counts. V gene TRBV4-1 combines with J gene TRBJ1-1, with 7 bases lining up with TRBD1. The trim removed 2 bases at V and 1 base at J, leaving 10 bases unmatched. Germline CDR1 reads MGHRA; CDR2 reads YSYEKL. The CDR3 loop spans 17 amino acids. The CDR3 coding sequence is TGCGCCAGCAGCCAACCATACAGGGGCATTCGGAACACTGAAGCTTTCTTT. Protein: CASSQPYRGIRNTEAFF.

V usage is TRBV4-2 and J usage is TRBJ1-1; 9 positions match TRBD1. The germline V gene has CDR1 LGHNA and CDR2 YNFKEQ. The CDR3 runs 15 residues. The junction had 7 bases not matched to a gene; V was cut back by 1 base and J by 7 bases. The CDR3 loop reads CASSQGQTGGVEAFF. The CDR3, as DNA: TGTGCCAGCAGCCAAGGCCAGACAGGGGGAGTTGAAGCTTTCTTT.

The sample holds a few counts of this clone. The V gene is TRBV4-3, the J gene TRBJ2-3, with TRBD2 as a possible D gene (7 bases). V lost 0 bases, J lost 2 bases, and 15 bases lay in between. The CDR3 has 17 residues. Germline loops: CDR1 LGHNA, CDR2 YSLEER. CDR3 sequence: CASSQEGGGGHTDTQYF. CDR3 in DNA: TGCGCCAGCAGCCAAGAAGGTGGCGGGGGACACACAGATACGCAGTATTTT.

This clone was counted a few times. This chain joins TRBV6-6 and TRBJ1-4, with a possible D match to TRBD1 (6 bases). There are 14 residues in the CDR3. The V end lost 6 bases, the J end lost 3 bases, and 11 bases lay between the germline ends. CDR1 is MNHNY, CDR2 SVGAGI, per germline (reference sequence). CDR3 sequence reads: CASSRTAANEKLFF. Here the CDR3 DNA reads TGTGCCAGCAGCAGGACAGCGGCTAATGAAAAACTGTTTTTT.

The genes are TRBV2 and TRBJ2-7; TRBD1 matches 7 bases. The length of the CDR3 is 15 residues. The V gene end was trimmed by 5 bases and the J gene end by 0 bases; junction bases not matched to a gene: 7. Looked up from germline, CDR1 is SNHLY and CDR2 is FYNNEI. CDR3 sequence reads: CASSHNDRDSYEQYF. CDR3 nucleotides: TGTGCCAGCAGTCACAATGACAGGGACTCCTACGAGCAGTACTTC.

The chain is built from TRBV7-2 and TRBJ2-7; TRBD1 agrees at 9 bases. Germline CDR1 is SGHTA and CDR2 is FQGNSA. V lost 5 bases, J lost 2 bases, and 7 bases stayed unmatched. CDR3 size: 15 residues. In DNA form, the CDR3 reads TGTGCCAGCAGCGGATACAGGGGGCTTCCCTACGAGCAGTACTTC. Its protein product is CASSGYRGLPYEQYF.

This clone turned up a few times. CDR3 nucleotide sequence: TGTGCCAGCAGCTCATACGGGAGCAATCAGCCCCAGCATTTT. This encodes CASSSYGSNQPQHF. The V and J genes are TRBV7-2 and TRBJ1-5; D is undetermined. Germline V lookup: CDR1 SGHTA, CDR2 FQGNSA. Trimming took 4 bases from V and 1 from J, leaving 8 bases between them. This CDR3 is built from 14 residues. The full variable domain, rest sourced from reference TRBV7-2 and TRBJ1-5, is GAGVSQSPSNKVTEKGKDVELRCDPISGHTALYWYRQSLGQGLEFLIYFQGNSAPDKSGLPSDRFSAERTGGSVSTLTIQRTQQEDSAVYLCASSSYGSNQPQHFGDGTRLSIL.

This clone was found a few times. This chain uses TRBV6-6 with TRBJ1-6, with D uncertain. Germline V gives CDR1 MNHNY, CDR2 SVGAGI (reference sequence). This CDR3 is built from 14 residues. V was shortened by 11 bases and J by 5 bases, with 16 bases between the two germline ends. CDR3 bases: TGTGCCCATCGGGAGGGTGCCGATAATTCACCCCTCCACTTT. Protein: CAHREGADNSPLHF.

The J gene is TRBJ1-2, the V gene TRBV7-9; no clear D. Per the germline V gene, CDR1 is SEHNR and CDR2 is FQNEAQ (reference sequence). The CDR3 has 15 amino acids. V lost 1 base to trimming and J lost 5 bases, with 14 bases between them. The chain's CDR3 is CASSLVSGLSYGYTF. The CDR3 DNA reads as TGTGCCAGCAGCTTAGTTTCGGGTTTATCTTATGGCTACACCTTC. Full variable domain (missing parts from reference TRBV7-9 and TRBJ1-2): DTGVSQNPRHKITKRGQNVTFRCDPISEHNRLYWYRQTLGQGPEFLTYFQNEAQLEKSRLLSDRFSAERPKGSFSTLEIQRTEQGDSAMYLCASSLVSGLSYGYTFGSGTRLTVV.

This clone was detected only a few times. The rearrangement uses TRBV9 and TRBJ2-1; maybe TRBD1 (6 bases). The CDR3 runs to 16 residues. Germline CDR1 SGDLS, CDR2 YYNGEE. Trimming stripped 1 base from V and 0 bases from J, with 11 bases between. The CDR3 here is CASSVIGQSSYNEQFF. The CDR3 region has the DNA TGTGCCAGCAGCGTAATTGGACAGAGCTCCTACAATGAGCAGTTCTTC.

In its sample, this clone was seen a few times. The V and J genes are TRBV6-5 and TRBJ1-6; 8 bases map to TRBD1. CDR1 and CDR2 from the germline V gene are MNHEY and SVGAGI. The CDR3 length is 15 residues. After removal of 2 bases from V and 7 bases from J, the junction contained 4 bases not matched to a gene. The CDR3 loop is CASSYLRDRNSPLHF. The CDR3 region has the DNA TGTGCCAGCAGTTACCTCCGGGACAGGAATTCACCCCTCCACTTT.

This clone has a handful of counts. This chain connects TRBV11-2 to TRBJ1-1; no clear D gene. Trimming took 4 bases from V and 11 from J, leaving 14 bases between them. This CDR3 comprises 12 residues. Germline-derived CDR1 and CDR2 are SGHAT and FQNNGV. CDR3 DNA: TGTGCCAGCAGCTCAAATTTTTGGAGGGCTTTCTTT. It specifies CASSSNFWRAFF. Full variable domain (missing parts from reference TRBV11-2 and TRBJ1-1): EAGVAQSPRYKIIEKRQSVAFWCNPISGHATLYWYQQILGQGPKLLIQFQNNGVVDDSQLPKDRFSAERLKGVDSTLKIQPAKLEDSAVYLCASSSNFWRAFFGQGTRLTVV.

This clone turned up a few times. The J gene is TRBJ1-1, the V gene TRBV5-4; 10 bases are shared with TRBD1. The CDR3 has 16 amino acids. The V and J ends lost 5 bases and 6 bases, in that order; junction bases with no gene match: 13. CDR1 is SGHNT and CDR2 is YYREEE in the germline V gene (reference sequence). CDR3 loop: CASRPGTGAGVPEAFF. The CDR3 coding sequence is TGTGCCAGCAGACCCGGGACAGGGGCTGGTGTCCCTGAAGCTTTCTTT. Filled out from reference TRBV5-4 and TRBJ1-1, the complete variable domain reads ETGVTQSPTHLIKTRGQQVTLRCSSQSGHNTVSWYQQALGQGPQFIFQYYREEENGRGNFPPRFSGLQFPNYSSELNVNALELDDSALYLCASRPGTGAGVPEAFFGQGTRLTVV.

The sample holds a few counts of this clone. CDR3 nucleotide sequence: TGTGCTGTTCCTGGGAGCATGAACACTGAAGCTTTCTTT. Translating it yields CAVPGSMNTEAFF. The chain employs TRBV28 and TRBJ1-1; unclear D gene. Looked up from germline, CDR1 is MDHEN and CDR2 is SYDVKM. The CDR3 is made up of 13 amino acids.

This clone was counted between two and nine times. The CDR3 here is CASSHPSGGLGYGYTF. DNA of the CDR3: TGTGCCAGCAGCCACCCATCGGGGGGGCTAGGCTATGGCTACACCTTC. The chain has TRBV16 and TRBJ1-2, with a weak D call TRBD1 (6 bases). Germline V gene data show CDR1 as KGHSY and CDR2 as FQNENV. CDR3 size: 16 residues. V lost 3 bases and J 4 bases, leaving 18 bases between the germline ends.

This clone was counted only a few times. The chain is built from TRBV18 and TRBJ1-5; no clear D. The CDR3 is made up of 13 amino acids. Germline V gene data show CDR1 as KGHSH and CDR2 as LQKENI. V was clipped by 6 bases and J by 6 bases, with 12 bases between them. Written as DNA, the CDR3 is TGTGCCAGCTCGAACAGTTTTGGTCAGCCCCAGCATTTT. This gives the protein CASSNSFGQPQHF.

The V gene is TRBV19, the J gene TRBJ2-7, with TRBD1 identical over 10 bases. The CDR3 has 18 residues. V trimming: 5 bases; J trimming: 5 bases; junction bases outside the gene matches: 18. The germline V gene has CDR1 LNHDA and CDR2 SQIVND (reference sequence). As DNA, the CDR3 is TGTGCCAGTAGTCGGGGGCCGGGACAGGGGACCCCACGGGACGAGCAGTACTTC. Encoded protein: CASSRGPGQGTPRDEQYF. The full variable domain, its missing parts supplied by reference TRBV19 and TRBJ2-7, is DGGITQSPKYLFRKEGQNVTLSCEQNLNHDAMYWYRQDPGQGLRLIYYSQIVNDFQKGDIAEGYSVSREKKESFPLTVTSAQKNPTAFYLCASSRGPGQGTPRDEQYFGPGTRLTVT.

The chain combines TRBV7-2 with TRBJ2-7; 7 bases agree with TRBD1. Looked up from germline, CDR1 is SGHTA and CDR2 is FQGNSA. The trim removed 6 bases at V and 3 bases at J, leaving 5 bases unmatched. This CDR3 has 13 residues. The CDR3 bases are TGTGCCAGCAGAACGACAGGGAACTACGAGCAGTACTTC. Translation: CASRTTGNYEQYF.

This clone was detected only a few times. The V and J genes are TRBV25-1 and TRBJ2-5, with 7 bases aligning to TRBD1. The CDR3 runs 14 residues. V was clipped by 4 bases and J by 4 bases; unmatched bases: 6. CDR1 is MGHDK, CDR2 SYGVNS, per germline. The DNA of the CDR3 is TGTGCCAGCAGTGGATACAGGGGAAGAGAGACCCAGTACTTC. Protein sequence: CASSGYRGRETQYF.

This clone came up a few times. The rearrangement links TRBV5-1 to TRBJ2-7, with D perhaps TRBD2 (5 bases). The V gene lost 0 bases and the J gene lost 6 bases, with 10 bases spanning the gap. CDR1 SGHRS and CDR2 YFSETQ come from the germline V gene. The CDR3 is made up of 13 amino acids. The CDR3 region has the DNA TGCGCCAGCAGCTTGGGCGAGGGTACCGAGCAGTACTTC. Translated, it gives CASSLGEGTEQYF.

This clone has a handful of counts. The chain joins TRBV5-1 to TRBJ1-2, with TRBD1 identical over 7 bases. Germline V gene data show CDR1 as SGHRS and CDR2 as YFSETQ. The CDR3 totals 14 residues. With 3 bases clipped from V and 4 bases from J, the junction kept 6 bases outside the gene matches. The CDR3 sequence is CASSSDRAFYGYTF. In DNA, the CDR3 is TGCGCCAGCAGCTCTGACAGGGCTTTCTATGGCTACACCTTC. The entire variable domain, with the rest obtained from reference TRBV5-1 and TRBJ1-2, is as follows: KAGVTQTPRYLIKTRGQQVTLSCSPISGHRSVSWYQQTPGQGLQFLFEYFSETQRNKGNFPGRFSGRQFSNSRSEMNVSTLELGDSALYLCASSSDRAFYGYTFGSGTRLTVV.